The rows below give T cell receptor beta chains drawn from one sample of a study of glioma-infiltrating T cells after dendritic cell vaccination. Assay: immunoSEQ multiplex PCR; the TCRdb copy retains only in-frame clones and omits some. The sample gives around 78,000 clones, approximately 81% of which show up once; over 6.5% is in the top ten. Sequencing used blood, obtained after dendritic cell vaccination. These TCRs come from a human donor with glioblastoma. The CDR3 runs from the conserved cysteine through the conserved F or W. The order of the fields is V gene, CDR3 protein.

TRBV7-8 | CASSFQGTNTIYF
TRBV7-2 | CASSLGQGYQPQHF
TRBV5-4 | CASSLPPGGWLTGANVLTF
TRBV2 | CASSEPLGAGTYNEQFF
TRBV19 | CASSIPPGNRASYGYTF
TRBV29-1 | CSVEDSFNEKLFF
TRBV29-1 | CSVRDRGSWNSGNTIYF
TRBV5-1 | CASSPSGGTNYGYTF
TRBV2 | CASSPLAGGRSGELFF
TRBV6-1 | CASSEIRGGTTGELFF